Listed below are T cell receptor beta chains from one sample, sequenced in a study of blood T cell repertoires in COVID-19. Profiling relied on immunoSEQ multiplex PCR, and the TCRdb table lists in-frame clones only, not all of them. The table shows fewer than 250,000 clones, with around four fifths occurring only once. Sample: peripheral blood. The source of these receptors is a man in his sixties with COVID-19, enrolled during active disease. The CDR3 runs from the conserved cysteine through the conserved F or W. Fields, in order: clone size, J gene, V gene, D gene, CDR3 protein, CDR3 DNA. A D gene is named only where the DNA matches it firmly. Only part of the rows carry a size: once, few, many, or a class if the clone is expanded.

abundance: NA; j_gene: TRBJ2-7; v_gene: TRBV2; d_gene: TRBD1; CDR3aa: CASSESEDRGLRQYF; CDR3nt: TGTGCCAGCAGTGAGTCGGAGGACAGGGGGCTCCGGCAGTACTTC
abundance: NA; j_gene: TRBJ1-1; v_gene: TRBV19; d_gene: TRBD1; CDR3aa: CASSIGGRGYTEAFF; CDR3nt: TGTGCCAGTAGTATAGGAGGCAGGGGGTACACTGAAGCTTTCTTT
abundance: NA; j_gene: TRBJ1-5; v_gene: TRBV16; d_gene: NA; CDR3aa: CASSHVSAAGNQPQHF; CDR3nt: TGTGCCAGCAGCCATGTAAGCGCCGCGGGCAATCAGCCCCAGCATTTT
abundance: NA; j_gene: TRBJ1-3; v_gene: TRBV5-1; d_gene: NA; CDR3aa: CASSSGEAGNTIYF; CDR3nt: TGCGCCAGCAGCTCGGGAGAGGCTGGAAACACCATATATTTT
abundance: NA; j_gene: TRBJ2-7; v_gene: TRBV6-2/TRBV6-3; d_gene: NA; CDR3aa: CASSASVEQYF; CDR3nt: TGTGCCAGCAGTGCATCGGTCGAGCAGTACTTC
abundance: NA; j_gene: TRBJ1-1; v_gene: TRBV5-1; d_gene: NA; CDR3aa: CASSPQAGNTEAFF; CDR3nt: TGCGCCAGCAGCCCCCAGGCGGGGAACACTGAAGCTTTCTTT
abundance: NA; j_gene: TRBJ1-1; v_gene: TRBV11-3; d_gene: NA; CDR3aa: CASSPSGVNTEAFF; CDR3nt: TGTGCCAGCAGCCCTTCGGGGGTAAACACTGAAGCTTTCTTT
abundance: NA; j_gene: TRBJ1-1; v_gene: TRBV10-3; d_gene: NA; CDR3aa: CAISEGGVVLGTEAFF; CDR3nt: TGTGCCATCAGTGAGGGAGGGGTGGTCTTGGGCACTGAAGCTTTCTTT
abundance: NA; j_gene: TRBJ1-2; v_gene: TRBV5-1; d_gene: NA; CDR3aa: CASSYRDNYGYTF; CDR3nt: TGCGCCAGCAGCTACAGGGACAACTATGGCTACACCTTC
abundance: NA; j_gene: TRBJ2-7; v_gene: TRBV30; d_gene: NA; CDR3aa: CAWSLVYEQYF; CDR3nt: TGTGCCTGGAGTTTAGTCTACGAGCAGTACTTC
abundance: NA; j_gene: TRBJ2-5; v_gene: TRBV10-3; d_gene: TRBD2; CDR3aa: CAISLAGGETQYF; CDR3nt: TGTGCCATCAGCCTAGCGGGAGGAGAGACCCAGTACTTC
abundance: NA; j_gene: TRBJ2-7; v_gene: TRBV2; d_gene: TRBD2; CDR3aa: CASRLSGSTVEQYF; CDR3nt: TGTGCCAGCAGGCTTAGCGGGAGTACGGTCGAGCAGTACTTC
abundance: NA; j_gene: TRBJ1-5; v_gene: TRBV28; d_gene: NA; CDR3aa: CASSINSGKRGQPQHF; CDR3nt: TGTGCCAGCAGTATAAACTCAGGGAAGCGGGGTCAGCCCCAGCATTTT
abundance: NA; j_gene: TRBJ1-5; v_gene: TRBV6-6; d_gene: TRBD1; CDR3aa: CASKNSGQGFGQPQHF; CDR3nt: TGTGCCAGCAAGAACTCGGGACAGGGGTTCGGTCAGCCCCAGCATTTT
abundance: NA; j_gene: TRBJ2-2; v_gene: TRBV7-8; d_gene: TRBD1; CDR3aa: CASSRGGTGNTGELFF; CDR3nt: TGTGCCAGCAGCCGAGGGGGGACAGGGAACACCGGGGAGCTGTTTTTT
abundance: NA; j_gene: TRBJ1-4; v_gene: TRBV7-8; d_gene: TRBD1; CDR3aa: CASSRYPGTDNEKLFF; CDR3nt: TGTGCCAGCAGCCGCTATCCGGGGACAGATAATGAAAAACTGTTTTTT
abundance: NA; j_gene: TRBJ2-2; v_gene: TRBV2; d_gene: NA; CDR3aa: CASTILRGNTGELFF; CDR3nt: TGTGCCAGCACCATACTGCGGGGGAACACCGGGGAGCTGTTTTTT
abundance: NA; j_gene: TRBJ2-5; v_gene: TRBV4-1; d_gene: NA; CDR3aa: CASSQEPGKETQYF; CDR3nt: TGCGCCAGCAGCCAAGAACCAGGGAAGGAGACCCAGTACTTC
abundance: NA; j_gene: TRBJ1-4; v_gene: TRBV19; d_gene: NA; CDR3aa: CASSIQGVTNEKLFF; CDR3nt: TGTGCCAGTAGTATCCAGGGCGTAACTAATGAAAAACTGTTTTTT
abundance: NA; j_gene: TRBJ2-1; v_gene: TRBV12-3/TRBV12-4; d_gene: NA; CDR3aa: CASSLGGEQFF; CDR3nt: TGTGCCAGCAGTTTGGGGGGTGAGCAGTTCTTC
abundance: NA; j_gene: TRBJ1-2; v_gene: TRBV4-2; d_gene: NA; CDR3aa: CASSRERTNYGYTF; CDR3nt: TGTGCCAGCAGCCGGGAGAGAACTAACTATGGCTACACCTTC
abundance: NA; j_gene: TRBJ1-2; v_gene: TRBV11-2; d_gene: TRBD1; CDR3aa: CASSLDRTGGNGYTF; CDR3nt: TGTGCCAGCAGCTTAGATAGGACAGGGGGGAATGGCTACACCTTC
abundance: NA; j_gene: TRBJ1-5; v_gene: TRBV12-3/TRBV12-4; d_gene: NA; CDR3aa: CASSLWGESQHF; CDR3nt: TGTGCCAGCAGTTTGTGGGGGGAGTCCCAGCATTTT
abundance: once; j_gene: TRBJ2-3; v_gene: TRBV28; d_gene: TRBD2; CDR3aa: CASSWGLAGSTDTQYF; CDR3nt: TGTGCCAGCAGTTGGGGACTAGCGGGGAGCACAGATACGCAGTATTTT
abundance: NA; j_gene: TRBJ2-3; v_gene: TRBV13; d_gene: NA; CDR3aa: CASSLRGPSTDTQYF; CDR3nt: TGTGCCAGCAGCCTCCGAGGGCCCAGCACAGATACGCAGTATTTT
abundance: once; j_gene: TRBJ2-1; v_gene: TRBV9; d_gene: TRBD2; CDR3aa: CASSVVSGAYNEQFF; CDR3nt: TGTGCCAGCAGCGTAGTTAGCGGGGCTTACAATGAGCAGTTCTTC
abundance: NA; j_gene: TRBJ1-5; v_gene: TRBV24-1; d_gene: TRBD1; CDR3aa: CATSDGGTGNQPQHF; CDR3nt: TGTGCCACCAGTGACGGCGGGACAGGGAATCAGCCCCAGCATTTT
abundance: NA; j_gene: TRBJ2-5; v_gene: TRBV5-4; d_gene: NA; CDR3aa: CASSLRQPGQETQYF; CDR3nt: TGTGCCAGCAGCTTGCGGCAACCGGGCCAAGAGACCCAGTACTTC